Listed below are T cell receptor beta chains from one sample, sequenced in a study of vaccination and CD4 T cells after COVID-19. TCRdb called the PCR reads again in MiXCR, with one record for every CDR3 protein. The sample carries tens of thousands of distinct CDR3 sequences, more than 30% recorded once. These receptors have no identified antigens. This sample comprised CD4+ T cells from blood, cultured in vitro, obtained about 7 months after SARS-CoV-2 vaccination. These receptors were taken from a human donor who had recovered from COVID-19. Each CDR3 is given with its conserved first and last residue. The D gene is left open where the match is weak. Some rows mark clone size as missing; the rest say once, few, many or name a class of expanded clone.

CASSFLAGGPGNIQYF | TGTGCCAGTAGTTTCTTAGCGGGAGGGCCAGGGAACATTCAGTACTTC | NA | TRBD2 | TRBJ2-4 | TRBV19
CASSVEGRTNSPLHF | TGTGCCAGCAGCGTAGAGGGACGGACAAATTCACCCCTCCACTTT | NA | NA | TRBJ1-6 | TRBV7-2
CASSLTETGGGYTF | TGTGCCAGCAGCTTAACAGAAACAGGCGGTGGCTACACCTTC | NA | NA | TRBJ1-2 | TRBV7-3
CAISGVAGETQYF | TGTGCCATTTCAGGGGTTGCTGGAGAGACCCAGTACTTC | few | NA | TRBJ2-5 | TRBV24-1
CASSSTPQGAGELFF | TGTGCCAGCAGTTCCACACCACAGGGCGCCGGGGAGCTGTTTTTT | few | NA | TRBJ2-2 | TRBV6-5
CASSQDALSETQYF | TGCGCCAGCAGCCAAGATGCCCTCTCAGAGACCCAGTACTTC | NA | NA | TRBJ2-5 | TRBV4-3
CASQGYSDEQYF | TGTGCCAGCCAAGGGTACTCAGACGAGCAGTACTTC | NA | NA | TRBJ2-7 | TRBV24-1
CSARTRRRGSTGELFF | TGCAGTGCTAGAACGCGAAGGAGGGGCTCCACCGGGGAGCTGTTTTTT | NA | NA | TRBJ2-2 | TRBV20-1
CTGLTAETQYF | TGCACTGGACTTACGGCCGAGACCCAGTACTTC | few | NA | TRBJ2-5 | TRBV20-1
CSANRQGGVRNSPLHF | TGCAGTGCTAACAGACAGGGGGGTGTCCGTAATTCACCCCTCCACTTT | NA | TRBD1 | TRBJ1-6 | TRBV20-1
CASSIPPLRASPTGELFF | TGTGCCAGCAGTATTCCCCCATTGAGGGCCTCGCCCACCGGGGAGCTGTTTTTT | NA | NA | TRBJ2-2 | TRBV7-8
CASSSGTTDTQYF | TGTGCCAGCAGCTCCGGGACGACAGATACGCAGTATTTT | NA | NA | TRBJ2-3 | TRBV7-6
CASSLMNSRGYGYTF | TGTGCCAGCAGCTTGATGAACTCGAGGGGCTATGGCTACACCTTC | NA | NA | TRBJ1-2 | TRBV5-4
CASSTYGTGTITEAFF | TGTGCCAGTAGCACATACGGGACAGGGACTATCACTGAAGCTTTCTTT | NA | TRBD1 | TRBJ1-1 | TRBV19
CASSLDPSGRGDTGELFF | TGTGCCAGCAGCTTAGACCCTAGCGGGAGAGGTGACACCGGGGAGCTGTTTTTT | NA | TRBD2 | TRBJ2-2 | TRBV7-2
CASSQDANTEAFF | TGTGCCAGCAGCCAGGACGCTAACACTGAAGCTTTCTTT | NA | NA | TRBJ1-1 | TRBV4-2
CASSYSSGGVGYEQYF | TGTGCCAGCAGTTACTCGTCCGGGGGCGTAGGTTACGAGCAGTACTTC | few | NA | TRBJ2-7 | TRBV6-5
CSARGQPGSYSEQFF | TGCAGTGCCAGGGGCCAGCCGGGCTCCTACAGTGAGCAGTTCTTC | NA | NA | TRBJ2-1 | TRBV20-1
CSATQAGGANTGELFF | TGCAGTGCTACCCAAGCGGGAGGCGCGAACACCGGGGAGCTGTTTTTT | few | TRBD2 | TRBJ2-2 | TRBV20-1
CASTKTGRHSPLHF | TGTGCCAGTACTAAGACAGGGCGACATTCACCCCTCCACTTT | few | TRBD1 | TRBJ1-6 | TRBV19
CASSQGFARNTEAFF | TGCGCCAGCAGCCAAGGATTCGCAAGGAACACTGAAGCTTTCTTT | NA | NA | TRBJ1-1 | TRBV4-3
CSAGGTSGKQETQYF | TGCAGTGCTGGAGGGACTAGCGGAAAACAAGAGACCCAGTACTTC | few | TRBD2 | TRBJ2-5 | TRBV20-1
CSAPDRLAGGYEQYF | TGCAGTGCTCCCGACCGTCTAGCGGGGGGGTACGAGCAGTACTTC | few | TRBD2 | TRBJ2-7 | TRBV20-1
CASRGQGRNQPQHF | TGTGCCAGCAGGGGTCAGGGACGCAATCAGCCCCAGCATTTT | NA | NA | TRBJ1-5 | TRBV6-1
CATTRGGAGAKNIQYF | TGTGCCACGACTCGGGGGGGCGCGGGGGCCAAAAACATTCAGTACTTC | few | TRBD2 | TRBJ2-4 | TRBV24-1
CASRSGLAGVEQYF | TGTGCCAGCAGATCGGGACTAGCGGGAGTGGAGCAGTACTTC | few | TRBD2 | TRBJ2-7 | TRBV27
CAISVKQGSTELFF | TGTGCCATCAGTGTCAAACAGGGGTCAACCGAGCTGTTTTTT | NA | TRBD1 | TRBJ2-2 | TRBV10-3
CASKWGFESPLHF | TGTGCCAGCAAATGGGGGTTTGAATCACCCCTCCACTTT | NA | NA | TRBJ1-6 | TRBV2
CASSWGYDRTIQETQYF | TGTGCCAGCAGTTGGGGATACGATCGGACTATCCAAGAGACCCAGTACTTC | few | NA | TRBJ2-5 | TRBV6-2/TRBV6-3
CASSFGAGSNEQFF | TGTGCCAGCAGCTTTGGTGCGGGGAGCAATGAGCAGTTCTTC | NA | NA | TRBJ2-1 | TRBV7-9
CASSRQRAGGSYNEQFF | TGTGCCAGCAGCCGCCAACGGGCGGGAGGGTCCTACAATGAGCAGTTCTTC | NA | TRBD2 | TRBJ2-1 | TRBV7-8
CASSTRTKAQETQYF | TGTGCCAGCAGCACCCGGACCAAAGCCCAAGAGACCCAGTACTTC | NA | NA | TRBJ2-5 | TRBV5-4
CTSSWSQRWYGYTF | TGTACCAGCAGTTGGTCTCAGAGGTGGTATGGCTACACCTTC | NA | NA | TRBJ1-2 | TRBV28
CASSYSKTSRDGDQYF | TGTGCCAGCAGTTACTCGAAGACTAGCCGGGATGGGGACCAGTACTTC | NA | TRBD2 | TRBJ2-5 | TRBV6-5
CSARDDGWGDPLIF | TGCAGTGCTAGAGATGATGGTTGGGGGGACCCTCTGATCTTC | few | NA | TRBJ2-1 | TRBV20-1
CATSDLGSQETQYF | TGTGCCACCAGTGATTTAGGTAGCCAAGAGACCCAGTACTTC | NA | NA | TRBJ2-5 | TRBV24-1
CASKAVYGYTF | TGTGCCAGTAAGGCAGTCTATGGCTACACCTTC | few | NA | TRBJ1-2 | TRBV19
CASSLQGRGDTQYF | TGTGCCAGCAGCTTACAGGGGAGGGGGGATACGCAGTATTTT | NA | NA | TRBJ2-3 | TRBV5-4
CASHRGTGENSPLHF | TGCGCCAGCCATAGAGGGACAGGTGAGAATTCACCCCTCCACTTT | NA | TRBD1 | TRBJ1-6 | TRBV10-1
CASSIVGGVETQYF | TGTGCCAGTAGTATAGTCGGCGGGGTAGAGACCCAGTACTTC | few | NA | TRBJ2-5 | TRBV19
CASSERRFGHPLGTGELFF | TGTGCCAGCAGTGAACGCAGGTTTGGACACCCCTTGGGAACCGGGGAGCTGTTTTTT | NA | NA | TRBJ2-2 | TRBV6-1
CASSKSRQYDYGYTF | TGTGCCAGCTCCAAATCACGACAGTATGACTATGGCTACACCTTC | few | NA | TRBJ1-2 | TRBV19
CASSESSWIQYF | TGTGCCAGCAGTGAATCCTCATGGATCCAGTACTTC | NA | NA | TRBJ2-5 | TRBV6-1
CSARSSGSADTQYF | TGCAGTGCTAGATCTAGCGGGAGCGCAGATACGCAGTATTTT | few | TRBD2 | TRBJ2-3 | TRBV20-1
CASWADSNYGYTF | TGTGCCAGCTGGGCAGATTCTAACTATGGCTACACCTTC | few | NA | TRBJ1-2 | TRBV6-1
CASSIAGQETQYF | TGTGCCAGCAGTATAGCGGGGCAAGAGACCCAGTACTTC | few | TRBD2 | TRBJ2-5 | TRBV7-9